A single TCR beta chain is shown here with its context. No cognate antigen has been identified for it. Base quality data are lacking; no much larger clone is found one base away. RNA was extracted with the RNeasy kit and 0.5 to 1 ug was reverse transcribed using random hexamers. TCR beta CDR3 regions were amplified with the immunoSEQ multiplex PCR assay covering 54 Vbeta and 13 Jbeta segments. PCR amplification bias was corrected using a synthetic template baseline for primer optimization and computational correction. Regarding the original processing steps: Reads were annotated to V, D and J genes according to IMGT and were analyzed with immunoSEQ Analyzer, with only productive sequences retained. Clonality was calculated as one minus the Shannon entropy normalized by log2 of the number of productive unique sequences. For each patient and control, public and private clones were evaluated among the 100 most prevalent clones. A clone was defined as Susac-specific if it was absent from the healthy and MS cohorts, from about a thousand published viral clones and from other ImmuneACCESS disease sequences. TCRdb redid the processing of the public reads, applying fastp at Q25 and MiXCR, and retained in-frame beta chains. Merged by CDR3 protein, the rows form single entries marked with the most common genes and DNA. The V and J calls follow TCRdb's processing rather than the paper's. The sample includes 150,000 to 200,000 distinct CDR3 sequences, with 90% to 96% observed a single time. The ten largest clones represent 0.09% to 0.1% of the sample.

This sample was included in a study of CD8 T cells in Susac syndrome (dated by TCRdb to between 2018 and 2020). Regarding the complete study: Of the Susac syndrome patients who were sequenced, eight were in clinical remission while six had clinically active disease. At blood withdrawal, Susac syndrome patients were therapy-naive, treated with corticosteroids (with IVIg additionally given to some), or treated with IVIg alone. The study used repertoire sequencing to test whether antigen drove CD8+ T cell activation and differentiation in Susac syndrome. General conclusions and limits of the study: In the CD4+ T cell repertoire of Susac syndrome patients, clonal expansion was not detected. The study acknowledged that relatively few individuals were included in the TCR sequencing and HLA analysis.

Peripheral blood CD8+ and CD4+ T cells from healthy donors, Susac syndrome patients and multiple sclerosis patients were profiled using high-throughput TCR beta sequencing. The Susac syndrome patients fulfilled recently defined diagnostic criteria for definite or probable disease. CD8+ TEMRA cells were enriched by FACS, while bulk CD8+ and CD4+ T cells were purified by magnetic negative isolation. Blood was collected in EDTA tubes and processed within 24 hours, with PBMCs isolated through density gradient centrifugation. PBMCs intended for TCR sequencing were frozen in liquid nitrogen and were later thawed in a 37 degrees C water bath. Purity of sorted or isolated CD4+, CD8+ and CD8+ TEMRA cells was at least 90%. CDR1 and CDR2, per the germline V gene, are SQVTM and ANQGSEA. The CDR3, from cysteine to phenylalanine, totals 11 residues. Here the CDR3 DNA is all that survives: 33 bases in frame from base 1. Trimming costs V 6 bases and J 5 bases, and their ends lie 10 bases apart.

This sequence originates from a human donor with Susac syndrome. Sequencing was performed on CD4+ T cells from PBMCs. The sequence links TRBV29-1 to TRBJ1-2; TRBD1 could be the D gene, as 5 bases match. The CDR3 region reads CSVAGLYGYTF. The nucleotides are TGCAGCGTAGCGGGACTTTATGGCTACACCTTC.